A single sample is the source of the 27 T cell receptor beta chains below, sequenced in a study of low-dose radiotherapy and immunotherapy resistance in tumors. First-strand cDNA relied on TRAV- and TRBV-specific primers spanning alpha and beta chains. A constant-region primer paired with the V-primer adapter amplified TCRs over about 19 PCR cycles. MiXCR, run by TCRdb on the reads, gives a single entry per CDR3 protein. The sample consists of 75,000 to 95,000 distinct CDR3 sequences, less than 25% of them appearing once. Time point denoted: after trial treatment. Treatment: LDRT plus nivolumab, ipilimumab, low-dose cyclophosphamide and aspirin (RACIN trial). Sequences were derived from PBMCs, sampled after low-dose radiotherapy plus immunotherapy. The receptors come from a female donor with ovarian cancer.

The rearrangement links TRBV5-8 to TRBJ2-1; D assignment may be TRBD1 or TRBD2 (5 bases each). This CDR3 has 14 amino acids. The ends were cut back, 1 base at V and 5 bases at J, with 10 bases in the middle. Germline loops: CDR1 SGHTS, CDR2 YDEGEE. The CDR3 DNA sequence: TGTGCCAGCAGCTTGTTTGGGACCAACAATGAGCAGTTCTTC. Encoded protein: CASSLFGTNNEQFF.

This clonotype was counted many times. CDR3 sequence reads: CASSRDRGNYGYTF. The CDR3 region has the DNA TGTGCCAGCAGCCGGGACAGAGGAAACTATGGCTACACCTTC. The J gene is TRBJ1-2, the V gene TRBV2; 7 nucleotides match TRBD1. Germline V lookup: CDR1 SNHLY, CDR2 FYNNEI. There are 14 residues in the CDR3. With 6 bases clipped from V and 2 bases from J, the junction kept 6 bases outside the gene matches. The variable domain in full, completed from reference TRBV2 and TRBJ1-2, reads EPEVTQTPSHQVTQMGQEVILRCVPISNHLYFYWYRQILGQKVEFLVSFYNNEISEKSEIFDDQFSVERPDGSNFTLKIRSTKLEDSAMYFCASSRDRGNYGYTFGSGTRLTVV.

This clonotype was seen many times. This chain's CDR3 is CASSLGVSDNQPQHF. CDR3 nucleotides: TGTGCCAGCAGCTTAGGGGTCAGCGATAATCAGCCCCAGCATTTT. The chain links TRBV7-2 to TRBJ1-5; no reliable D call. Germline CDR1 reads SGHTA; CDR2 reads FQGNSA. The CDR3 has 15 amino acids. V shed 1 base and J shed 4 bases, with 11 bases lying between them.

This clonotype was seen repeatedly, ten times or more. The V and J genes are TRBV20-1 and TRBJ2-1; D is perhaps TRBD2 (5 bases). The V gene's germline CDR1 is DFQATT and CDR2 SNEGSKA (reference sequence). V dropped 0 bases and J dropped 9 bases, with 9 bases sitting between them. The CDR3 sequence is 12 residues long. The CDR3 loop reads CSARDLAGEQFF. CDR3 nucleotides: TGCAGTGCTAGAGATTTGGCGGGTGAGCAGTTCTTC.

This clonotype was recorded many times. The chain links TRBV5-5 to TRBJ2-2; D is perhaps TRBD1 or TRBD2 (5 bases each). The V gene's germline CDR1 is SGHKS and CDR2 YYEKEE (reference sequence). The CDR3 length is 16 residues. V lost 3 bases to trimming and J lost 4 bases, with 16 bases between them. Written as DNA, the CDR3 is TGTGCCAGCAGCTCGGGACCAGGAGTCGGCACCGGGGAGCTGTTTTTT. This sequence encodes CASSSGPGVGTGELFF. The full variable domain, rest sourced from reference TRBV5-5 and TRBJ2-2, is DAGVTQSPTHLIKTRGQQVTLRCSPISGHKSVSWYQQVLGQGPQFIFQYYEKEERGRGNFPDRFSARQFPNYSSELNVNALLLGDSALYLCASSSGPGVGTGELFFGEGSRLTVL.

Many counts were recorded for this clonotype. The rearrangement links TRBV14 to TRBJ1-2, with TRBD1 as a possible D gene (5 bases). This CDR3 has 15 residues. With 4 bases removed from V and 0 bases from J, the gap between germline ends came to 12 bases. Germline loops: CDR1 SGHDN, CDR2 FVKESK. CDR3 nucleotides: TGTGCCAGCAGCCTATGGGACGGAGCTAACTATGGCTACACCTTC. This gives the protein CASSLWDGANYGYTF.

At least ten counts were recorded for this clonotype. This chain joins TRBV7-8 and TRBJ2-5, with D possibly TRBD1 on 6 matching bases. This CDR3 has 15 amino acids. From germline, CDR1 is SGHVS and CDR2 FQNEAQ. Trimming stripped 0 bases from V and 2 bases from J, with 10 bases between. CDR3: CASSLARQVQETQYF. In nucleotides, the CDR3 is TGTGCCAGCAGCTTAGCTAGACAGGTACAAGAGACCCAGTACTTC.

This clonotype was observed many times. The chain joins TRBV11-3 to TRBJ1-2, with D perhaps matching TRBD1 (5 bases). The CDR3 consists of 16 residues. V lost 0 bases and J 4 bases, leaving 15 bases between the germline ends. CDR1 SGHNT and CDR2 YENEEA come from the germline V gene. The CDR3 spells CASSLDGGRRSYGYTF. CDR3 coding DNA: TGTGCCAGCAGCTTAGATGGGGGTCGGCGGAGCTATGGCTACACCTTC. Complete variable domain (other parts from reference TRBV11-3 and TRBJ1-2): EAGVVQSPRYKIIEKKQPVAFWCNPISGHNTLYWYLQNLGQGPELLIRYENEEAVDDSQLPKDRFSAERLKGVDSTLKIQPAELGDSAVYLCASSLDGGRRSYGYTFGSGTRLTVV.

This clonotype was found a few times. One end of the junction fails to match germline, which may point to a read error. The V gene is TRBV20-1, the J gene TRBJ2-7; D is perhaps TRBD2 (5 bases). CDR1 and CDR2 from the germline V gene are DFQATT and SNEGSKA (reference sequence). The CDR3 has 15 amino acids. The CDR3 sequence is CSARGPGLISYEQYF. CDR3 nucleotides: TGCAGTGCCAGAGGGCCGGGCTTGATATCCTACGAGCAGTACTTC.

The rearrangement joins TRBV5-1 to TRBJ1-6, with TRBD1 matching over 7 bases. In germline, CDR1 is SGHRS, CDR2 YFSETQ. V lost 6 bases, J lost 14 bases, and 17 bases stayed unmatched. The CDR3 runs 15 residues. CDR3 bases: TGCGCCAGCAACTCGGGACAGCCTCGCCGGGGGGCCCTCCACTTT. Translated, it gives CASNSGQPRRGALHF.

Notes on this clonotype: Compared with germline, one end of the junction differs, possibly owing to a read error. The DNA for the CDR3 is TGTGCTAGCAGCCAGAACAGGGTAGACGAAGCTTTCTTT. Amino acid sequence: CASSQNRVDEAFF. The chain carries TRBV7-9 and TRBJ1-1, with a tentative D call TRBD1 (6 bases). Per the germline V gene, CDR1 is SEHNR and CDR2 is FQNEAQ (reference sequence). The CDR3 has 13 residues.

The gene calls are TRBV29-1 and TRBJ2-7; D is possibly TRBD2 (5 bases). There are 11 residues in the CDR3. Germline CDR1 reads SQVTM; CDR2 reads ANQGSEA. Trimming removed 6 bases at V and 2 bases at J, with 8 bases between. The CDR3 spells CSVGGPYEQYF. As DNA, the CDR3 is TGCAGCGTCGGAGGACCCTACGAGCAGTACTTC.

In its sample, this clonotype was seen many times. The chain joins TRBV7-3 to TRBJ1-1; 7 positions match TRBD1. CDR3 length equals 16 residues. With 1 base clipped from V and 0 bases from J, the junction kept 5 bases outside the gene matches. Germline CDR1 is SGHTA and CDR2 is FQGTGA. The CDR3 is CASSLNPTGMNTEAFF. The CDR3 DNA sequence: TGTGCCAGCAGCTTAAATCCGACAGGGATGAACACTGAAGCTTTCTTT.

The V and J genes are TRBV19 and TRBJ2-3; TRBD2 aligns across 9 bases. Trimming removed 5 bases from V and 0 bases from J; junction bases left unmatched: 9. The CDR3 length is 17 residues. Germline lookup yields CDR1 LNHDA and CDR2 SQIVND (reference sequence). The CDR3 nucleotides read TGTGCCAGTAGTTGGGGGTCTAGCGGGATGAGCACAGATACGCAGTATTTT. Its translation is CASSWGSSGMSTDTQYF. Filled out from reference TRBV19 and TRBJ2-3, the complete variable domain reads DGGITQSPKYLFRKEGQNVTLSCEQNLNHDAMYWYRQDPGQGLRLIYYSQIVNDFQKGDIAEGYSVSREKKESFPLTVTSAQKNPTAFYLCASSWGSSGMSTDTQYFGPGTRLTVL.

Turning to this clonotype: A far more abundant clone sits one base away, making this likely a read error. V gene TRBV5-4 combines with J gene TRBJ1-5, with 10 bases that match TRBD1. The CDR3 runs to 18 residues. V dropped 5 bases and J dropped 0; count of bases not matched to a gene: 11. CDR1 SGHNT and CDR2 YYREEE come from the germline V gene (reference sequence). The CDR3: CASSGIGQGGYSNQPQHF. The CDR3 nucleotides read TGTGCCAGCAGTGGCATCGGACAGGGGGGCTATAGCAATCAGCCCCAGCATTTT.

This clonotype was detected ten times or more. The junction departs from germline at one end; a sequencing error may be responsible. This chain links TRBV7-8 with TRBJ2-7, with 10 bases that match TRBD2. Germline V gives CDR1 SGHVS, CDR2 FQNEAQ. This CDR3 contains 15 residues. The chain's CDR3 is CASSVAGGRSYEQYF. CDR3 coding DNA: TGTGCCAGCAGCGTAGCGGGGGGACGCTCCTACGAGCAGTACTTC.

This clonotype was recorded many times. The chain is built from TRBV9 and TRBJ1-2; tentatively, D is TRBD1 (5 bases). There are 15 residues in the CDR3. Germline CDR1 SGDLS, CDR2 YYNGEE. V was trimmed by 0 bases and J by 1 base, leaving 10 bases between them. The CDR3 DNA sequence: TGTGCCAGCAGCGTAGGGGGACTTGATAACTATGGCTACACCTTC. It translates to CASSVGGLDNYGYTF.

In its sample, this clonotype was seen many times. V gene TRBV4-2 combines with J gene TRBJ2-1, with 9 positions matching TRBD2. Germline V lookup: CDR1 LGHNA, CDR2 YNFKEQ. Trimming at V came to 5 bases and at J to 6 bases, leaving 14 bases not matched to a gene. The CDR3 contains 17 residues. The CDR3 sequence: CASSARAGASGINEQFF. CDR3 bases: TGTGCCAGCAGCGCGCGGGCTGGCGCTAGCGGGATCAATGAGCAGTTCTTC.

The rearrangement links TRBV28 to TRBJ2-3; D is ambiguous. The germline V and J ends were trimmed by 2 bases and 4 bases, with 4 bases remaining between them. In germline, CDR1 is MDHEN, CDR2 SYDVKM. The CDR3 is 12 amino acids. The CDR3 DNA reads TGTGCCAGCAGTTTAGCGTCAGATACGCAGTATTTT. It is translated as CASSLASDTQYF.

This clonotype appeared many times. CDR3 in DNA: TGTGCCAGTAGTCGACTGCCAGGGGAGGGGACCACTGAAGCTTTCTTT. Translating it yields CASSRLPGEGTTEAFF. The V and J genes are TRBV19 and TRBJ1-1; maybe TRBD1 (6 bases). The CDR3 runs 16 residues. CDR1 and CDR2 from the germline V gene are LNHDA and SQIVND (reference sequence). The V gene lost 5 bases and the J gene lost 4 bases, with 20 bases spanning the gap.

This clonotype has only one observation. The gene calls are TRBV6-1 and TRBJ1-1, with a weak D call TRBD1 (6 bases). V lost 2 bases, J lost 6 bases, and 22 bases lay in between. This CDR3 has 17 residues. CDR1 and CDR2 (germline): MNHNS, SASEGT. This CDR3 reads CASSETQGSSLIAEAFF. For the CDR3, the DNA is TGTGCCAGCAGTGAAACACAGGGTTCATCTCTTATAGCTGAAGCTTTCTTT.

This sequence joins TRBV6-2 or TRBV6-3 and TRBJ1-2; unclear D gene. The germline CDR1 and CDR2 sequences are MNHEY and SVGEGT. The length of the CDR3 is 12 residues. V lost 5 bases and J lost 4, with 8 bases in between. The CDR3 loop reads CASSEGFYGYTF. The DNA for the CDR3 is TGTGCCAGCAGTGAAGGTTTCTATGGCTACACCTTC.

In this sample, this clonotype turned up many times. The chain recombines TRBV2 with TRBJ1-1; 9 bases are shared with TRBD1. CDR1 and CDR2 from the germline V gene are SNHLY and FYNNEI. This CDR3 has 13 residues. V dropped 4 bases and J dropped 3; count of bases not matched to a gene: 0. The DNA of the CDR3 is TGTGCCAGCAGTGGACAGGGGGACACTGAAGCTTTCTTT. This translates into CASSGQGDTEAFF.

In this sample, this clonotype turned up many times. This chain connects TRBV20-1 to TRBJ2-1, with 7 bases that match TRBD2. CDR3 length equals 14 residues. Germline lookup yields CDR1 DFQATT and CDR2 SNEGSKA (reference sequence). V shed 4 bases, J shed 0 bases, and the junction held 3 bases outside the gene matches. The chain's CDR3 is CSATRGGSYNEQFF. In nucleotides, the CDR3 is TGCAGTGCTACTCGCGGGGGCTCCTACAATGAGCAGTTCTTC.

This clonotype was seen repeatedly, ten times or more. The chain employs TRBV7-9 and TRBJ1-1; D is possibly TRBD1 (6 bases). Trimming pared 5 bases from V and 0 bases from J, leaving 19 bases between. CDR3 length: 17 amino acids. Germline V CDR1 and CDR2: SEHNR, FQNEAQ (reference sequence). This chain's CDR3 is CASSPQTYTGLNTEAFF. The CDR3 bases are TGTGCCAGCAGCCCTCAAACCTATACAGGGTTGAACACTGAAGCTTTCTTT.

This clonotype was recorded at least ten times. This chain uses TRBV6-2 or TRBV6-3 with TRBJ2-1; 7 nucleotides agree with TRBD1. The V segment lost 7 bases and the J segment 4 bases; nucleotides outside the gene matches: 10. Germline V gene data show CDR1 as MNHEY and CDR2 as SVGEGT. The CDR3 spans 15 residues. CDR3 DNA sequence: TGTGCCAGCACTCCCGGGACAGTGAATTACAATGAGCAGTTCTTC. This encodes CASTPGTVNYNEQFF.

This clonotype came up many times. CDR3 loop: CASGPGTGKETQYF. In nucleotides, the CDR3 is TGTGCTAGTGGTCCTGGGACAGGAAAAGAGACCCAGTACTTC. The chain couples TRBV12-5 to TRBJ2-5, with 8 bases lining up with TRBD1. With 5 bases clipped from V and 3 bases from J, the junction kept 5 bases outside the gene matches. CDR1 is LGHNT and CDR2 is FRNRAP in the germline V gene. The CDR3 consists of 14 residues. The full variable domain, with the rest looked up from reference TRBV12-5 and TRBJ2-5, is DARVTQTPRHKVTEMGQEVTMRCQPILGHNTVFWYRQTMMQGLELLAYFRNRAPLDDSGMPKDRFSAEMPDATLATLKIQPSEPRDSAVYFCASGPGTGKETQYFGPGTRLLVL.